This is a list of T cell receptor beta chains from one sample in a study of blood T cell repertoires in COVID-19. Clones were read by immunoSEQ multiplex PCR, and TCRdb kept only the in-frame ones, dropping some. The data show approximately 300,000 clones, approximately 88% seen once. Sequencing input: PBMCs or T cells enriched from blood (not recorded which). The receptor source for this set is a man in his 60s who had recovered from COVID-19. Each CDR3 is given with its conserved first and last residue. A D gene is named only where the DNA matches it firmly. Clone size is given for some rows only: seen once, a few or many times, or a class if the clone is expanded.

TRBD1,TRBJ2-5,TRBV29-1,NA,CSVEADRGETQYF,TGCAGCGTTGAAGCCGACAGGGGAGAGACCCAGTACTTC
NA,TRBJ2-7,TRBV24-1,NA,CATSDLPSGDHEQYF,TGTGCCACCAGTGATTTGCCGTCGGGGGACCACGAGCAGTACTTC
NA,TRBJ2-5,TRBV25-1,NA,CASSVNRKETQYF,TGTGCCAGCAGTGTTAACAGAAAAGAGACCCAGTACTTC
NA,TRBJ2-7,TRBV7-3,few,CASSPTPPSEQYF,TGTGCCAGCAGCCCGACCCCCCCTAGCGAGCAGTACTTC
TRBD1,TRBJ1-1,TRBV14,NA,CASSGTGGLNTEAFF,TGTGCCAGCAGCGGGACAGGGGGCCTGAACACTGAAGCTTTCTTT
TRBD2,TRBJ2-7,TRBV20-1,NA,CSASTSGSLYEQYF,TGCAGTGCTAGTACTAGCGGGAGCTTATACGAGCAGTACTTC
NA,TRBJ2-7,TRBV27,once,CASSLSSRRGTETYEQYF,TGTGCCAGCAGTTTATCGTCACGGAGAGGAACGGAGACCTACGAGCAGTACTTC
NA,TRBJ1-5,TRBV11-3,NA,CASRALGPQHF,TGTGCCAGCAGGGCCCTTGGGCCCCAGCATTTT
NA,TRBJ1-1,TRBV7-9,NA,CASSLGAPTPNTEAFF,TGTGCCAGCAGCTTAGGGGCCCCCACTCCGAACACTGAAGCTTTCTTT
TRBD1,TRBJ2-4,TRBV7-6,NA,CASSLTDRGNIQYF,TGTGCCAGCAGCTTAACTGACAGGGGAAACATTCAGTACTTC
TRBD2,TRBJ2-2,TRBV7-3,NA,CASSPLAGTNTGELFF,TGTGCCAGCAGCCCATTAGCGGGAACGAACACCGGGGAGCTGTTTTTT
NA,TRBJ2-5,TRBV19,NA,CASSIGPGEQETQYF,TGTGCCAGTAGTATAGGCCCAGGGGAACAGGAGACCCAGTACTTC
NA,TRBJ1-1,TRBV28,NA,CASRGAPLNTEAFF,TGTGCCAGCAGGGGGGCCCCGTTGAACACTGAAGCTTTCTTT
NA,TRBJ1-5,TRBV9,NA,CASSVGRAGTYYKPSNQPQHF,TGTGCCAGCAGCGTAGGTAGGGCAGGGACTTATTATAAACCTAGCAATCAGCCCCAGCATTTT
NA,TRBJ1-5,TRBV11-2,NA,CASSLESDQPQHF,TGTGCCAGCAGCTTAGAATCGGATCAGCCCCAGCATTTT
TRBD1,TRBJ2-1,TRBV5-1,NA,CASSSYRGQGTYNEQFF,TGCGCCAGCAGCTCATACCGGGGACAGGGTACCTACAATGAGCAGTTCTTC
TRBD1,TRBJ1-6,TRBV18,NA,CASSPPQGQPNSPLHF,TGTGCCAGCTCACCACCCCAGGGACAGCCCAATTCACCCCTCCACTTT
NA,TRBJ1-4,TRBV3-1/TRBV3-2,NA,CASSQTEKLFF,TGTGCCAGCAGCCAAACAGAAAAACTGTTTTTT
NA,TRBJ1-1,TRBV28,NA,CASSPRGGRNTEAFF,TGTGCCAGCAGTCCCCGGGGAGGGAGGAACACTGAAGCTTTCTTT
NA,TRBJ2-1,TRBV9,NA,CASSVAQAYNEQFF,TGTGCCAGCAGCGTAGCGCAGGCCTACAATGAGCAGTTCTTC